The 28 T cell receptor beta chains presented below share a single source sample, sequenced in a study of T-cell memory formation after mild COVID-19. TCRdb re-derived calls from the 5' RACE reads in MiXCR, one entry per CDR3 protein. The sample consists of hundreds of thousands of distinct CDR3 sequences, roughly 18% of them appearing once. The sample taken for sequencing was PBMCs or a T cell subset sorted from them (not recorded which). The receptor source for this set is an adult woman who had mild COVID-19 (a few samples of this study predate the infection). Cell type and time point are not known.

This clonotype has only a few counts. The chain's CDR3 is CASSQDPGGGPGTGELFF. The CDR3 region has the DNA TGCGCCAGCAGCCAAGATCCCGGTGGGGGGCCGGGCACCGGGGAGCTGTTTTTT. The chain carries TRBV4-1 and TRBJ2-2; D may correspond to TRBD1 or TRBD2 (6 bases each). The CDR3 length is 18 residues. The V gene lost 0 bases and the J gene lost 4 bases, with 18 bases spanning the gap. Germline loops: CDR1 MGHRA, CDR2 YSYEKL.

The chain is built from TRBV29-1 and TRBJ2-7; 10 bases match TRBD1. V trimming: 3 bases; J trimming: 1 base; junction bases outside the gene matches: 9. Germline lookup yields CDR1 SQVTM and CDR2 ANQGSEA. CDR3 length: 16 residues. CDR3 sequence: CSVDRRGDRGSYEQYF. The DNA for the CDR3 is TGCAGCGTTGACCGAAGGGGGGACAGGGGTTCCTACGAGCAGTACTTC.

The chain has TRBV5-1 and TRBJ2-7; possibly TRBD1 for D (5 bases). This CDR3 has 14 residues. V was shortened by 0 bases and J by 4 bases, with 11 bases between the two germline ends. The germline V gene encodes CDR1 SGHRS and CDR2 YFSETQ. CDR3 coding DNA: TGCGCCAGCAGCTTGGCCGTGGGGCAGTACGAGCAGTACTTC. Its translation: CASSLAVGQYEQYF.

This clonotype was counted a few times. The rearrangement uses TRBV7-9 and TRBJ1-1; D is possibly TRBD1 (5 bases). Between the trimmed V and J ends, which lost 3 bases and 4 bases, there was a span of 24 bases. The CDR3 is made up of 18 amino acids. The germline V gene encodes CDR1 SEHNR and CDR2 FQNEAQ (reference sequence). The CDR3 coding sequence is TGTGCCAGCAGCTTTCCACCACCAAGGGGACTCCTTTTCACTGAAGCTTTCTTT. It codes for CASSFPPPRGLLFTEAFF.

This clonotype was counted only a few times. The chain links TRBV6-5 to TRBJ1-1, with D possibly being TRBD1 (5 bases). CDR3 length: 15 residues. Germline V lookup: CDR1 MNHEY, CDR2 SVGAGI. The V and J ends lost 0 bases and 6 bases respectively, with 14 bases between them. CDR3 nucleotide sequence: TGTGCCAGCAGTTACTCGGAAAGAATCAGGGCTGAAGCTTTCTTT. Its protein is CASSYSERIRAEAFF.

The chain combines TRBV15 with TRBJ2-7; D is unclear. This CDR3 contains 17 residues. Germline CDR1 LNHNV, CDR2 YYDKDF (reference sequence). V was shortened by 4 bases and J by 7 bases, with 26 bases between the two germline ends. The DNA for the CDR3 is TGTGCCACCAGCACTACAAATCCAGCGCGCCCGGTACTAGAGCAGTACTTC. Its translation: CATSTTNPARPVLEQYF.

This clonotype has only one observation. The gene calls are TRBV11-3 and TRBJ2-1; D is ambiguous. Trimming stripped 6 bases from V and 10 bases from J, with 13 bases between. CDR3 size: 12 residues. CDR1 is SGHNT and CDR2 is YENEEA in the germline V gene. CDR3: CASSLGSREQFF. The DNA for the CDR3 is TGTGCCAGCAGTCTAGGTAGCAGGGAGCAGTTCTTC.

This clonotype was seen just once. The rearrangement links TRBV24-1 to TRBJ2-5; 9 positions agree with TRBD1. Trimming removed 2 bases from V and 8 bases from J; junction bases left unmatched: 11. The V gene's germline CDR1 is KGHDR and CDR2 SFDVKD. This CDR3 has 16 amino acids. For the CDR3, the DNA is TGTGCCACCAGTGATTCGCGGACAGGGGTCAAGCGAACCCAGTACTTC. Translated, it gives CATSDSRTGVKRTQYF.

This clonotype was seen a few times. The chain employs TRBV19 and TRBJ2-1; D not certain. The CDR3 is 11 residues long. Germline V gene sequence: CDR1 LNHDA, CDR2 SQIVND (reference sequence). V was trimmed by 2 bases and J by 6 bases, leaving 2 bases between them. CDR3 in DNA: TGTGCCAGTAGTATATTCAATGAGCAGTTCTTC. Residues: CASSIFNEQFF.

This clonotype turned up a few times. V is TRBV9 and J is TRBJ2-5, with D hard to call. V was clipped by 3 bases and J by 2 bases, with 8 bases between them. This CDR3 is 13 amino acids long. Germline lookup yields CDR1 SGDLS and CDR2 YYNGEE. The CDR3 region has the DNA TGTGCCAGCAGCGAGTGGGAACAAGAGACCCAGTACTTC. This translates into CASSEWEQETQYF.

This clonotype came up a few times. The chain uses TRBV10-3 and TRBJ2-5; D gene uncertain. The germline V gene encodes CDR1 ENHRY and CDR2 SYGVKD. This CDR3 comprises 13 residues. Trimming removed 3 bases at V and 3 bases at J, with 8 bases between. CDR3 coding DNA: TGTGCCATCAGTGATTTGGTGGAAGAGACCCAGTACTTC. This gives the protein CAISDLVEETQYF.

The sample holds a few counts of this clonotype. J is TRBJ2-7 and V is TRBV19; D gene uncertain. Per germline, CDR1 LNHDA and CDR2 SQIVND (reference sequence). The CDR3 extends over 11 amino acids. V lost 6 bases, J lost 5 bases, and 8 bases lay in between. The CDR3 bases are TGTGCCAGTAGAGGGAAAGACGAGCAGTACTTC. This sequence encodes CASRGKDEQYF.

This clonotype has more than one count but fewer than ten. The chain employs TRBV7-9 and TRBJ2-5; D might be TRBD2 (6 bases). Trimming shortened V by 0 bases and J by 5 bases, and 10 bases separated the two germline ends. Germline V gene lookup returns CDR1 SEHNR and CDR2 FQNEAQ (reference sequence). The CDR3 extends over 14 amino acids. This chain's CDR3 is CASSLASGRETQYF. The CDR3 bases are TGTGCCAGCAGCTTAGCCTCAGGGAGGGAGACCCAGTACTTC.

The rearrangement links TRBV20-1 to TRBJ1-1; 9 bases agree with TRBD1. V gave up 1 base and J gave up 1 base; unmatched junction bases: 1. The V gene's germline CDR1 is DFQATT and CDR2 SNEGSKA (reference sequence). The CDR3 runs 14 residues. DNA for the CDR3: TGCAGTGCTAGAGGGGACAGGGAGAACACTGAAGCTTTCTTT. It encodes CSARGDRENTEAFF.

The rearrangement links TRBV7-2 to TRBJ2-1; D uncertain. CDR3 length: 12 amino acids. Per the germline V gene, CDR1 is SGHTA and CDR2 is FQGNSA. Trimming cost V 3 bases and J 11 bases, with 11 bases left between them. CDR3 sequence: CASSFSSGKQFF. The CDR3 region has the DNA TGTGCCAGCAGCTTCAGTTCGGGCAAGCAGTTCTTC.

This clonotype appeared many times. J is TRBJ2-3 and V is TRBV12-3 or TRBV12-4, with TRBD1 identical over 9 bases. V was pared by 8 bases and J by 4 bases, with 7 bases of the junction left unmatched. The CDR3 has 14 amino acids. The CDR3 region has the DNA TGTGCCAGCTCCCCGGGACAGGGTGCAGATACGCAGTATTTT. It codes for CASSPGQGADTQYF.

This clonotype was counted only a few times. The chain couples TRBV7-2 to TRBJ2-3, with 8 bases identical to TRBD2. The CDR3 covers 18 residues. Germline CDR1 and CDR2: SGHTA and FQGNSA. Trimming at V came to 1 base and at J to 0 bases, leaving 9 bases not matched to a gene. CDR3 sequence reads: CASSLESSGRASTDTQYF. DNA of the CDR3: TGTGCCAGCAGCTTAGAGTCTAGCGGGCGGGCCAGCACAGATACGCAGTATTTT.

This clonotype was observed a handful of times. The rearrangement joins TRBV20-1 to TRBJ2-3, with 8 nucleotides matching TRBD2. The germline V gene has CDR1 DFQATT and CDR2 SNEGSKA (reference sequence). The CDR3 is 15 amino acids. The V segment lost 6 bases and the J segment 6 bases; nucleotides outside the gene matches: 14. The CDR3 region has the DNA TGCAGTGCCACTCGAGGAGCGGGAGAGAGGGATACGCAGTATTTT. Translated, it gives CSATRGAGERDTQYF.

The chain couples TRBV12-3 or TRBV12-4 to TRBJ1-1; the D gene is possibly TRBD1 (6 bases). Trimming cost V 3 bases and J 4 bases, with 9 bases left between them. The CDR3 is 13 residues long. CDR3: CASSFPGATEAFF. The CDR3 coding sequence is TGTGCCAGCAGTTTTCCAGGGGCCACTGAAGCTTTCTTT.

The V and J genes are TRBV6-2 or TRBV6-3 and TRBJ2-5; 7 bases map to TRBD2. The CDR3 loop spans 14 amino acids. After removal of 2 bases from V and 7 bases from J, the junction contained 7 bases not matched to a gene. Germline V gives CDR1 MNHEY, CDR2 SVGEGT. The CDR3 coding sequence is TGTGCCAGCAGTTACCTCGCGGGAGTAGGGACCCAGTACTTC. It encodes CASSYLAGVGTQYF.

Here the CDR3 DNA reads TGCAGTGCTAGTCTAGGCACTAGCGGAACAGAGACCCAGTACTTC. It specifies CSASLGTSGTETQYF. The rearrangement joins TRBV20-1 to TRBJ2-5; 8 nucleotides agree with TRBD2. Germline V gives CDR1 DFQATT, CDR2 SNEGSKA (reference sequence). Trimming removed 3 bases from V and 4 bases from J; junction bases left unmatched: 10. The length of the CDR3 is 15 residues.

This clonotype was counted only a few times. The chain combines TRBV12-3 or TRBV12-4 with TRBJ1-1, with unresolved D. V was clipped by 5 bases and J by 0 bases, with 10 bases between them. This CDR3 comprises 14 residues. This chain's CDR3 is CASSKNALNTEAFF. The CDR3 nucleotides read TGTGCCAGCAGTAAAAATGCCTTGAACACTGAAGCTTTCTTT.

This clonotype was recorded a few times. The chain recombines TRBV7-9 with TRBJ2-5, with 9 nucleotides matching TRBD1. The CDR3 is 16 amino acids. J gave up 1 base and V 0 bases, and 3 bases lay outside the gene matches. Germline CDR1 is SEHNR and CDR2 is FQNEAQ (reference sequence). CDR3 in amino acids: CASSLATGGIQETQYF. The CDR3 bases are TGTGCCAGCAGCTTAGCGACAGGGGGAATCCAAGAGACCCAGTACTTC.

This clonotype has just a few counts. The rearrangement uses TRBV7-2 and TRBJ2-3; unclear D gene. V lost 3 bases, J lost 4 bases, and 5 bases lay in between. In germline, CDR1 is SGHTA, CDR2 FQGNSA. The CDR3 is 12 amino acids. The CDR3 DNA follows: TGTGCCAGCAGCTTCTTCCCAGATACGCAGTATTTT. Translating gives CASSFFPDTQYF. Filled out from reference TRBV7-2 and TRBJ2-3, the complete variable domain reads GAGVSQSPSNKVTEKGKDVELRCDPISGHTALYWYRQSLGQGLEFLIYFQGNSAPDKSGLPSDRFSAERTGGSVSTLTIQRTQQEDSAVYLCASSFFPDTQYFGPGTRLTVL.

CDR3 DNA: TGCAGTGCAACACCCACAGGGGGCCTGAATCAGCCCCAGCATTTT. It is translated as CSATPTGGLNQPQHF. The V and J genes are TRBV20-1 and TRBJ1-5; 9 bases are shared with TRBD1. Germline V gene lookup returns CDR1 DFQATT and CDR2 SNEGSKA (reference sequence). Losses at the gene ends were 6 bases for V and 4 bases for J; bases not matched to a gene: 10. The CDR3 loop spans 15 amino acids.

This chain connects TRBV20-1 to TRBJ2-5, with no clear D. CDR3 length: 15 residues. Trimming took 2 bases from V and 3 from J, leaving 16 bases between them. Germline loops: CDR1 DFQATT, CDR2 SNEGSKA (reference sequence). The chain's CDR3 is CSARMTDKPKETQYF. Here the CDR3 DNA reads TGCAGTGCTAGAATGACCGATAAACCTAAAGAGACCCAGTACTTC.

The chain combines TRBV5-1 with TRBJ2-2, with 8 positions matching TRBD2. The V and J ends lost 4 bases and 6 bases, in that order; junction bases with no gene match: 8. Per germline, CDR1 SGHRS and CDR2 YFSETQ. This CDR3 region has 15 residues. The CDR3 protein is CASSPGTSGAGELFF. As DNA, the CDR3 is TGCGCCAGCAGCCCCGGGACTAGTGGGGCCGGGGAGCTGTTTTTT.

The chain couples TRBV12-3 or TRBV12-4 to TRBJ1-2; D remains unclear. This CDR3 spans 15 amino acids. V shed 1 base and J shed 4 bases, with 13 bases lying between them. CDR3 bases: TGTGCCAGCAGTTTAGAGACGGGCGGCGGCTATGGCTACACCTTC. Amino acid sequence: CASSLETGGGYGYTF.